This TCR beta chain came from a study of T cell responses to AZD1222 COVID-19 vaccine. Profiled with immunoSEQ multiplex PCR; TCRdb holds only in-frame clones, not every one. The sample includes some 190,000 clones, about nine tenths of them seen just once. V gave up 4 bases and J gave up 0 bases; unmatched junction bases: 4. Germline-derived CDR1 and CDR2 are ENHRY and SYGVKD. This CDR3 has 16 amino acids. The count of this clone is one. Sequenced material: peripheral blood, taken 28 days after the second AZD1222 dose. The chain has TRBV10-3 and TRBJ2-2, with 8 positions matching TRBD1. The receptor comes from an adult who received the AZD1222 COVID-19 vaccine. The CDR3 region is CAISARQGTNTGELFF. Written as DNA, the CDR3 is TGTGCCATCAGTGCAAGACAGGGGACGAACACCGGGGAGCTGTTTTTT.